What follows are 25 T cell receptor beta chains derived from one specimen sequenced in a study of T-cell reconstitution after alpha-beta-depleted transplantation in children. The TCRbeta library incorporated unique molecular identifiers. TCRdb independently ran MiXCR on the PCR reads; one entry per CDR3 protein. The sample holds 90,000 to 95,000 distinct CDR3 sequences, 12% seen once. Sequencing used PBMCs from the stem cell graft donor, obtained from the stem cell graft. These receptors originate from a human donor who donated a stem cell graft to a child with inherited bone marrow failure.

This clonotype was seen many times. The chain links TRBV12-3 or TRBV12-4 to TRBJ2-7, with no clear D. This CDR3 is 12 amino acids long. Between the trimmed V and J ends, which lost 6 bases and 2 bases, there was a span of 8 bases. The CDR3, as DNA: TGTGCCAGCAGGGGCGATGCCTACGAGCAGTACTTC. Its protein is CASRGDAYEQYF.

This clonotype showed up just a few times. The rearrangement links TRBV7-6 to TRBJ2-3; D may be TRBD1 or TRBD2 (6 bases each). The germline V gene encodes CDR1 SGHVS and CDR2 FNYEAQ. CDR3 length equals 16 residues. The germline V and J ends were trimmed by 1 base and 4 bases, with 15 bases remaining between them. The CDR3 loop is CASSLEGDSGPDTQYF. The CDR3 coding sequence is TGTGCCAGCAGCTTAGAGGGGGACTCGGGCCCAGATACGCAGTATTTT.

This clonotype was counted many times. V and J are TRBV9 and TRBJ2-3; 9 bases are a match to TRBD2. CDR3 length equals 16 residues. After removal of 1 base from V and 1 base from J, the junction contained 4 bases not matched to a gene. Looked up from germline, CDR1 is SGDLS and CDR2 is YYNGEE. CDR3 DNA sequence: TGTGCCAGCAGCGTAATCGGCGGGGGGGGCACAGATACGCAGTATTTT. This translates into CASSVIGGGGTDTQYF.

This clonotype was observed a few times. This rearrangement joins TRBV5-1 to TRBJ1-1; 7 bases are shared with TRBD1. The CDR3 runs to 14 residues. Trimming at V came to 4 bases and at J to 4 bases, leaving 7 bases not matched to a gene. CDR1 is SGHRS, CDR2 YFSETQ, per germline. Here the CDR3 reads CASSRDRVATEAFF. The CDR3 DNA follows: TGCGCCAGCAGCCGCGACAGGGTTGCCACTGAAGCTTTCTTT.

Many counts were recorded for this clonotype. The genes are TRBV5-1 and TRBJ2-1; D call uncertain. Trimming shortened V by 7 bases and J by 8 bases, and 16 bases separated the two germline ends. CDR3 size: 13 residues. The V gene's germline CDR1 is SGHRS and CDR2 YFSETQ. As DNA, the CDR3 is TGCGCCAGCGGTCGGACCCCCCAGGATGAGCAGTTCTTC. Encoded protein: CASGRTPQDEQFF.

This clonotype was seen repeatedly, ten times or more. The chain's CDR3 is CASSPPPRGKQYF. CDR3 nucleotides: TGTGCCAGCAGCCCACCCCCCCGGGGCAAGCAGTACTTC. The J gene is TRBJ2-7, the V gene TRBV28; D is perhaps TRBD1 or TRBD2 (5 bases each). The germline V gene has CDR1 MDHEN and CDR2 SYDVKM. V lost 6 bases and J lost 8, with 17 bases in between. This CDR3 comprises 13 residues. The full variable domain, its missing parts supplied by reference TRBV28 and TRBJ2-7, is DVKVTQSSRYLVKRTGEKVFLECVQDMDHENMFWYRQDPGLGLRLIYFSYDVKMKEKGDIPEGYSVSREKKERFSLILESASTNQTSMYLCASSPPPRGKQYFGPGTRLTVT.

In this sample, this clonotype turned up a few times. This chain links TRBV5-6 with TRBJ2-3; D perhaps matches TRBD2 (6 bases). Trimming took 1 base from V and 7 from J, leaving 19 bases between them. Germline V gene data show CDR1 as SGHDT and CDR2 as YYEEEE. The CDR3 contains 16 residues. CDR3 in amino acids: CASSLLAGGPTYTQYF. CDR3 nucleotide sequence: TGTGCCAGCAGCTTGCTCGCCGGAGGGCCGACGTATACGCAGTATTTT. Complete variable domain (other parts from reference TRBV5-6 and TRBJ2-3): DAGVTQSPTHLIKTRGQQVTLRCSPKSGHDTVSWYQQALGQGPQFIFQYYEEEERQRGNFPDRFSGHQFPNYSSELNVNALLLGDSALYLCASSLLAGGPTYTQYFGPGTRLTVL.

There are a few counts of this clonotype. This sequence joins TRBV7-9 and TRBJ1-1; D is unresolved. V was shortened by 1 base and J by 1 base, with 10 bases between the two germline ends. This CDR3 spans 15 amino acids. The germline CDR1 and CDR2 sequences are SEHNR and FQNEAQ (reference sequence). The CDR3 loop reads CASSLVSSWNTEAFF. The CDR3 nucleotides are TGTGCCAGCAGCTTAGTCTCTTCGTGGAACACTGAAGCTTTCTTT.

By share, this clonotype ranks as medium-sized. The chain couples TRBV7-8 to TRBJ2-1; 9 nucleotides line up with TRBD1. The CDR3 is 15 amino acids. Looked up from germline, CDR1 is SGHVS and CDR2 is FQNEAQ. The trim removed 2 bases at V and 7 bases at J, leaving 6 bases unmatched. CDR3 DNA sequence: TGTGCCAGCAGCTTAATGGGACAGGGTAATAATGAGCAGTTCTTC. Translated: CASSLMGQGNNEQFF. Full variable domain (outside the CDR3, taken from reference TRBV7-8 and TRBJ2-1): GAGVSQSPRYKVAKRGQDVALRCDPISGHVSLFWYQQALGQGPEFLTYFQNEAQLDKSGLPSDRFFAERPEGSVSTLKIQRTQQEDSAVYLCASSLMGQGNNEQFFGPGTRLTVL.

There are many counts of this clonotype. The rearrangement uses TRBV7-8 and TRBJ2-7; TRBD2 matches at 10 bases. The CDR3 loop spans 19 amino acids. CDR1 is SGHVS and CDR2 is FQNEAQ in the germline V gene. J lost 3 bases, V lost 5 bases, and 19 bases had no gene match. CDR3 amino acids: CASSLRASGRWIPLYEQYF. CDR3 in DNA: TGTGCCAGCAGCCTACGGGCTAGCGGGAGATGGATCCCACTCTACGAGCAGTACTTC.

A few counts support this clonotype. This chain connects TRBV29-1 to TRBJ2-3; TRBD2 matches at 10 bases. The CDR3 has 15 residues. The germline CDR1 and CDR2 sequences are SQVTM and ANQGSEA. The V and J ends lost 1 base and 0 bases, in that order; junction bases with no gene match: 1. The CDR3 reads CSVEGTSGSTDTQYF. The CDR3 DNA follows: TGCAGCGTTGAAGGGACTAGCGGAAGCACAGATACGCAGTATTTT.

This clonotype was picked up many times. The chain combines TRBV7-2 with TRBJ1-2, with a tentative D call TRBD1 (5 bases). CDR1 and CDR2 from the germline V gene are SGHTA and FQGNSA. The V gene lost 2 bases and the J gene lost 8 bases, with 15 bases spanning the gap. The CDR3 has 14 amino acids. In nucleotides, the CDR3 is TGTGCCAGCAGCTTAACCGGGACGGCTCCCGGCTACACCTTC. Translating it yields CASSLTGTAPGYTF. The full variable domain, completed using reference TRBV7-2 and TRBJ1-2, is GAGVSQSPSNKVTEKGKDVELRCDPISGHTALYWYRQSLGQGLEFLIYFQGNSAPDKSGLPSDRFSAERTGGSVSTLTIQRTQQEDSAVYLCASSLTGTAPGYTFGSGTRLTVV.

The table lists this clonotype with many counts. The chain links TRBV13 to TRBJ2-3, with 9 bases identical to TRBD2. The CDR3 length is 20 residues. The V and J ends lost 5 bases and 1 base, in that order; junction bases with no gene match: 19. Germline V gene sequence: CDR1 PRHDT, CDR2 FYEKMQ (reference sequence). Here the CDR3 DNA reads TGTGCCAGCAGCCCCTCAACCCTTCTCCTAGCGGGAAGTGGCACAGATACGCAGTATTTT. It codes for CASSPSTLLLAGSGTDTQYF.

In this sample, this clonotype turned up many times. The chain has TRBV7-2 and TRBJ2-1, with 7 bases that match TRBD1. This CDR3 comprises 14 residues. In germline, CDR1 is SGHTA, CDR2 FQGNSA. Losses at the gene ends were 4 bases for V and 6 bases for J; bases not matched to a gene: 6. This CDR3 is CASSSPTGSNEQFF. CDR3 nucleotide sequence: TGTGCCAGCAGCTCACCGACAGGGTCCAATGAGCAGTTCTTC.

This clonotype was recorded at least ten times. The chain recombines TRBV5-1 with TRBJ2-7, with 13 bases lining up with TRBD2. With 7 bases clipped from V and 2 bases from J, the junction kept 6 bases outside the gene matches. This CDR3 spans 15 amino acids. Germline CDR1 is SGHRS and CDR2 is YFSETQ. The CDR3 nucleotides are TGCGCCAGCTCTCCTACTAGCGGGAGGGCCTACGAGCAGTACTTC. It yields the protein CASSPTSGRAYEQYF.

This clonotype was counted ten times or more. This chain links TRBV20-1 with TRBJ1-6; 9 nucleotides agree with TRBD1. The germline V gene encodes CDR1 DFQATT and CDR2 SNEGSKA (reference sequence). This CDR3 is built from 14 residues. V lost 6 bases, J lost 9 bases, and 9 bases stayed unmatched. CDR3 sequence: CSARTGTGFSPLHF. For the CDR3, the DNA is TGCAGTGCCAGGACCGGGACAGGGTTTTCACCCCTCCACTTT.

This clonotype has a count of ten or more. The CDR3 spells CASSPNRGERKADTQYF. The CDR3 DNA follows: TGTGCCAGCAGCCCTAACAGGGGGGAGCGAAAAGCAGATACGCAGTATTTT. The V gene is TRBV3-1, the J gene TRBJ2-3; 8 bases fit TRBD1. V shed 4 bases, J shed 4 bases, and the junction held 13 bases outside the gene matches. The germline CDR1 and CDR2 sequences are LGHDT and YNNKEL (reference sequence). The CDR3 is 17 residues long.

The chain carries TRBV19 and TRBJ1-5; 7 bases match TRBD1. V lost 7 bases and J lost 3; bases outside the gene matches: 15. Germline CDR1 LNHDA, CDR2 SQIVND (reference sequence). The CDR3 sequence is 17 residues long. The CDR3 here is CASTAKRQGLLNQPQHF. The DNA for the CDR3 is TGTGCCAGTACCGCAAAGAGACAGGGCCTACTCAATCAGCCCCAGCATTTT. Full variable domain (outside the CDR3, taken from reference TRBV19 and TRBJ1-5): DGGITQSPKYLFRKEGQNVTLSCEQNLNHDAMYWYRQDPGQGLRLIYYSQIVNDFQKGDIAEGYSVSREKKESFPLTVTSAQKNPTAFYLCASTAKRQGLLNQPQHFGDGTRLSIL.

This clonotype was seen only once. The J gene is TRBJ2-1, the V gene TRBV9; 12 nucleotides agree with TRBD2. The trim removed 6 bases at V and 8 bases at J, leaving 6 bases unmatched. The germline CDR1 and CDR2 sequences are SGDLS and YYNGEE. The CDR3 is 14 residues long. In DNA, the CDR3 is TGTGCCAGCACCCGACTAGCGGGAGAAGATGAGCAGTTCTTC. Its protein is CASTRLAGEDEQFF. Looking up the rest from reference TRBV9 and TRBJ2-1 gives the full variable domain: DSGVTQTPKHLITATGQRVTLRCSPRSGDLSVYWYQQSLDQGLQFLIQYYNGEERAKGNILERFSAQQFPDLHSELNLSSLELGDSALYFCASTRLAGEDEQFFGPGTRLTVL.

At least ten counts were recorded for this clonotype. The V call is TRBV27, the J call TRBJ1-2; D is perhaps TRBD1 (5 bases). V lost 5 bases to trimming and J lost 6 bases, with 16 bases between them. Germline loops: CDR1 MNHEY, CDR2 SMNVEV (reference sequence). This CDR3 contains 14 residues. The CDR3 DNA sequence: TGTGCCAGCAGTCCGCCGGGGGTGAGGGATGGCTACACCTTC. Encoded protein: CASSPPGVRDGYTF.

This clonotype was seen many times. The V and J genes are TRBV20-1 and TRBJ1-5; D gene unclear. Trimming stripped 3 bases from V and 2 bases from J, with 5 bases between. Germline CDR1 reads DFQATT; CDR2 reads SNEGSKA (reference sequence). There are 12 residues in the CDR3. The CDR3 is CSARTGNQPQHF. The CDR3 DNA is TGCAGTGCTAGGACCGGCAATCAGCCCCAGCATTTT.

This clonotype occurred a few times. V and J are TRBV5-4 and TRBJ1-6, with a possible D match to TRBD1 (5 bases). V was pared by 2 bases and J by 4 bases, with 7 bases between. Germline assignment: CDR1 SGHNT and CDR2 YYREEE (reference sequence). The CDR3 totals 14 residues. CDR3 in DNA: TGTGCCAGCAGCTTTGGGGGGTATAATTCACCCCTCCACTTT. Protein: CASSFGGYNSPLHF.

This clonotype was observed at least ten times. This chain connects TRBV5-1 to TRBJ2-1, with D possibly being TRBD2 (5 bases). The CDR3 contains 15 residues. Germline assignment: CDR1 SGHRS and CDR2 YFSETQ. Trimming removed 1 base at V and 8 bases at J, with 16 bases between. CDR3 DNA sequence: TGCGCCAGCAGCTTGATGGCGGGTGGCCTCGATGAGCAGTTCTTC. Protein: CASSLMAGGLDEQFF.

This clonotype was counted at least ten times. The V and J genes are TRBV5-1 and TRBJ1-4; weak D call: TRBD1 (6 bases). Trimming shortened V by 0 bases and J by 11 bases, and 17 bases separated the two germline ends. The CDR3 covers 15 residues. Germline CDR1 and CDR2: SGHRS and YFSETQ. The CDR3, as DNA: TGCGCCAGCAGCTTGGGAACATCAAGAGGGGGGAAACTGTTTTTT. Translation gives CASSLGTSRGGKLFF.

This clonotype was detected a few times. Here the CDR3 DNA reads TGCAGTGCTAGAGATCAAGGGGTTGAGCAGTACTTC. It yields the protein CSARDQGVEQYF. The rearrangement joins TRBV20-1 to TRBJ2-7; D possibly corresponds to TRBD1 (5 bases). Trimming took 0 bases from V and 7 from J, leaving 10 bases between them. The CDR3 length is 12 residues. CDR1 is DFQATT, CDR2 SNEGSKA, per germline (reference sequence).